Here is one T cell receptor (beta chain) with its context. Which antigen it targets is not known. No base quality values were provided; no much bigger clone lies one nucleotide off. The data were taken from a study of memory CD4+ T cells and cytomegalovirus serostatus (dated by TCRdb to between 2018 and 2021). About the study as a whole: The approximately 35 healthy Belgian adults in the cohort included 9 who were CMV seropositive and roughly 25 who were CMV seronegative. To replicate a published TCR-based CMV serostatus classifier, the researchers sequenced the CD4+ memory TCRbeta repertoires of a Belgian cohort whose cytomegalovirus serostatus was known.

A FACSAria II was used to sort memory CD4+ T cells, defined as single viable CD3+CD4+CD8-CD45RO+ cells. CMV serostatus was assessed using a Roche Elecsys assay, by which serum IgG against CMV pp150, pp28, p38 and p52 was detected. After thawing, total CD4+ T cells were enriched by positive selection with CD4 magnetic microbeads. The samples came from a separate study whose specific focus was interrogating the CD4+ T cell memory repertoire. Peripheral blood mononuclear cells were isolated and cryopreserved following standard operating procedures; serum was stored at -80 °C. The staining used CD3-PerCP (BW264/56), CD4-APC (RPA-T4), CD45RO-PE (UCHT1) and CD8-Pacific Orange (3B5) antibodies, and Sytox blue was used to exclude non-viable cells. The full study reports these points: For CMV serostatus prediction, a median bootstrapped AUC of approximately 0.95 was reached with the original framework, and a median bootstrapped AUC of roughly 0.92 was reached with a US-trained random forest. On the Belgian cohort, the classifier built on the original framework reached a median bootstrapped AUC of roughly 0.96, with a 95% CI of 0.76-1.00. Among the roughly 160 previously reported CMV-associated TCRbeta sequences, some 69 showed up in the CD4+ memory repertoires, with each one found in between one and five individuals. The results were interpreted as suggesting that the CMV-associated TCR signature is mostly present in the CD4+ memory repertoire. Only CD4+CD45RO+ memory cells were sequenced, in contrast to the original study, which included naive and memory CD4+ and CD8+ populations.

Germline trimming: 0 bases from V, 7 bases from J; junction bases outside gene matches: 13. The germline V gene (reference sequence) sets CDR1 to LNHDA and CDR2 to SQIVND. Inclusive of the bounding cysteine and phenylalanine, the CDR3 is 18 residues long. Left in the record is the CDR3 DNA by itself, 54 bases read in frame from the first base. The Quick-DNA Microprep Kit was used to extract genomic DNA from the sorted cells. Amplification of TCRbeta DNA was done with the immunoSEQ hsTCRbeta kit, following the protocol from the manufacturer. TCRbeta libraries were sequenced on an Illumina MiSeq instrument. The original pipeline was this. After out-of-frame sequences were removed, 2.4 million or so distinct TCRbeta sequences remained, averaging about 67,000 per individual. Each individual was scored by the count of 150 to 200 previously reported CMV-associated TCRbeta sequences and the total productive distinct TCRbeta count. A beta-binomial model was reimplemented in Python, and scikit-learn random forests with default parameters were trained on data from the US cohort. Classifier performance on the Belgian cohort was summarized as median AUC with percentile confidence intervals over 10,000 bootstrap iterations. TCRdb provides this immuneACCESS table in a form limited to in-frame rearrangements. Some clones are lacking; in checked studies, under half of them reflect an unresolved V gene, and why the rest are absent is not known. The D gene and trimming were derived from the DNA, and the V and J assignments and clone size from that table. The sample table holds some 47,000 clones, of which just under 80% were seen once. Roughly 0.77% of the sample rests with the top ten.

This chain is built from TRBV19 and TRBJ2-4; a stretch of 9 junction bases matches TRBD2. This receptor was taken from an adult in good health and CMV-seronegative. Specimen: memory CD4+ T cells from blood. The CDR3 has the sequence CASSIDHPLAGASNIQYF. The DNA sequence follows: TGTGCCAGTAGTATAGATCATCCCTTAGCGGGGGCGAGTAACATTCAGTACTTC.